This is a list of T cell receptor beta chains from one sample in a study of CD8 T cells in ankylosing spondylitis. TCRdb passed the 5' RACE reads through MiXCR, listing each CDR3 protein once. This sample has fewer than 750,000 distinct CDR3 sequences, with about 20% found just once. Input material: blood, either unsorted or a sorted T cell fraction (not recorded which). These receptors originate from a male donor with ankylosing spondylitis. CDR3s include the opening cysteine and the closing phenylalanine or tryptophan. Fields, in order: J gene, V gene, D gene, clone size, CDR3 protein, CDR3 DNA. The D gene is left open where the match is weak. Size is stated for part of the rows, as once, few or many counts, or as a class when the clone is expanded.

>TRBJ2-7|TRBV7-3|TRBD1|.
CASSRQGPPYEQYF
TGTGCCAGCAGCAGACAGGGGCCCCCCTACGAGCAGTACTTC
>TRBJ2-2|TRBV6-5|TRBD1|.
CASSYGTEGSELFF
TGTGCCAGCAGTTACGGGACAGAAGGGTCGGAGCTGTTTTTT
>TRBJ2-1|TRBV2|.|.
CASSERRRTLASYNEQFF
TGTGCCAGCAGTGAACGCCGGCGCACCCTCGCGTCCTACAATGAGCAGTTCTTC
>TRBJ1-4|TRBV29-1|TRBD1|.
CSVLARDREREKLFF
TGCAGCGTCCTTGCCCGGGACAGGGAGAGGGAAAAACTGTTTTTT
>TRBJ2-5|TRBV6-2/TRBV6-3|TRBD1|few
CASSYSRGQDKETQYF
TGTGCCAGCAGTTACAGTAGGGGACAGGATAAAGAGACCCAGTACTTC
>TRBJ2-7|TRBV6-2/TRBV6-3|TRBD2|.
CASSWGLGDYEQYF
TGTGCCAGCAGTTGGGGACTAGGCGATTACGAGCAGTACTTC
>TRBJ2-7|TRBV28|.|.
CASSLLGTKTYEQYF
TGTGCCAGCAGTTTACTAGGCACTAAGACCTACGAGCAGTACTTC
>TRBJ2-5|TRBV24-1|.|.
CATSDPTRTETQYF
TGTGCCACCAGTGACCCGACTAGAACAGAGACCCAGTACTTC
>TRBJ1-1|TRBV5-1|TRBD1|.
CASSLGLDRVYTEAFF
TGCGCCAGCAGCTTGGGTCTGGACAGGGTCTACACTGAAGCTTTCTTT
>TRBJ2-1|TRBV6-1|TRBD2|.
CASRLAEYNEQFF
TGTGCCAGCCGGCTAGCGGAGTACAATGAGCAGTTCTTC
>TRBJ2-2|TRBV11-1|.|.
CASRWAGELFF
TGTGCCAGCCGTTGGGCCGGGGAGCTGTTTTTT
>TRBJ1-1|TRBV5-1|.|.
CASSLAGEWAAEAFF
TGCGCCAGCAGCTTGGCCGGCGAATGGGCGGCTGAAGCTTTCTTT
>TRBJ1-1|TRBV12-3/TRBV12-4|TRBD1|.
CASSSLDRDPNTEAFF
TGTGCCAGCTCGTCGCTGGACAGGGATCCGAACACTGAAGCTTTCTTT
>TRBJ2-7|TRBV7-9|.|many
CASSFVSPGQAYEQYF
TGTGCCAGCAGCTTCGTAAGTCCGGGCCAAGCCTACGAGCAGTACTTC
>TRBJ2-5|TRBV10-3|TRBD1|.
CAISEGDRKRELETQYF
TGTGCCATCAGTGAAGGGGACAGAAAGCGCGAGCTGGAGACCCAGTACTTC
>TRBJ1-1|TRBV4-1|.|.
CASSQGAGLTEAFF
TGCGCCAGCAGCCAAGGCGCCGGGTTGACTGAAGCTTTCTTT
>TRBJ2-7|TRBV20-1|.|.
CSAIPGPTYEQYF
TGCAGTGCTATTCCGGGCCCGACCTACGAGCAGTACTTC
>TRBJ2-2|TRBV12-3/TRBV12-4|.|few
CASKLANTGELFF
TGTGCCAGCAAACTAGCGAACACCGGGGAGCTGTTTTTT
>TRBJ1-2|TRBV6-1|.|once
CASSGSGIYYGYTF
TGTGCCAGCAGTGGCTCCGGGATCTACTATGGCTACACCTTC
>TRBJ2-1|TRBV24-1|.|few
CATTQPHVGSGQNLNSYNEQFF
TGTGCCACGACACAGCCCCATGTGGGCTCGGGACAAAACCTAAACTCCTACAATGAGCAGTTCTTC
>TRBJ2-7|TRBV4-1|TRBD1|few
CASSRPGQSSYEQYF
TGCGCCAGCAGCCGACCGGGACAGAGCTCCTACGAGCAGTACTTC
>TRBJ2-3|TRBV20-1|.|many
CSARGAIHTDTQYF
TGCAGTGCTAGAGGAGCGATACACACAGATACGCAGTATTTT
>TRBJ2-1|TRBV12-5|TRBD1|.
CASGLRGFEQFF
TGTGCTAGTGGTCTCAGGGGGTTTGAGCAGTTCTTC
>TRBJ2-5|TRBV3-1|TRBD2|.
CASSQVASGEETQYF
TGTGCCAGCAGCCAGGTGGCTAGCGGGGAAGAGACCCAGTACTTC
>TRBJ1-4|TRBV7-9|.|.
CASSLEQGLTNEKLFF
TGTGCCAGCAGCTTAGAGCAGGGGTTGACTAATGAAAAACTGTTTTTT
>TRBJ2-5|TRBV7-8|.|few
CASSGPGDQETQYF
TGTGCCAGCAGCGGGCCGGGGGACCAAGAGACCCAGTACTTC
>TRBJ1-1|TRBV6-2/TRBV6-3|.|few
CASSYRTTEAFF
TGTGCCAGCAGTTACCGGACGACTGAAGCTTTCTTT
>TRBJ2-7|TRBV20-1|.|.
CSVPYGYEQYF
TGCAGCGTGCCTTATGGCTACGAGCAGTACTTC
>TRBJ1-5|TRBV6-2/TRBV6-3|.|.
CASIGTGRGKTQHF
TGTGCCAGCATCGGAACCGGACGGGGCAAGACCCAGCATTTT
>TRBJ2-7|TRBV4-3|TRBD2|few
CASSQDVGGDYEQYF
TGCGCCAGCAGCCAAGATGTCGGGGGGGACTACGAGCAGTACTTC
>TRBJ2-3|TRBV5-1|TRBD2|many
CASSLTTSGTSTDTQYF
TGCGCCAGCAGCTTGACGACTAGCGGGACTAGCACAGATACGCAGTATTTT